One and the same sample provided the 11 T cell receptor beta chains below, sequenced in a study of regulatory T cells in long-lasting Graves disease. The sample's time point: newly diagnosed GD, antithyroid drugs for less than 3 months. PBMC-extracted RNA yielded the TCR library. Building the TCR beta libraries relied on iRepertoire HTBI primers, and CDR3 regions underwent Arm-PCR. TCRdb processed the multiplex PCR reads anew with MiXCR; each CDR3 protein has one entry. The data contain approximately 400,000 distinct CDR3 sequences, 10% to 15% of them seen just once; the ten biggest clones take up approximately 19%. This sample also belongs to another study, concerning T cells in Graves' hyperthyroidism and ophthalmopathy.

The sample consisted of peripheral blood mononuclear cells (PBMCs), taken at new diagnosis, from a patient treated with antithyroid drugs. The receptors stem from a woman aged 18-29 years with Graves disease.

The chain couples TRBV19 to TRBJ2-2; TRBD2 aligns across 10 bases. J gave up 6 bases and V 8 bases, and 6 bases lay outside the gene matches. There are 14 residues in the CDR3. In germline, CDR1 is LNHDA, CDR2 SQIVND (reference sequence). Here the CDR3 DNA reads TGTGCCAGTCGAGCGGGAGGGATGGCCGGGGAGCTGTTTTTT. Translation: CASRAGGMAGELFF.

In this sample, this clonotype turned up many times. The chain carries TRBV28 and TRBJ1-2; D call uncertain. With 3 bases removed from V and 2 bases from J, the gap between germline ends came to 7 bases. This CDR3 region has 13 residues. Germline V lookup: CDR1 MDHEN, CDR2 SYDVKM. CDR3 nucleotides: TGTGCCAGCAGTTTGCCACAGAACTATGGCTACACCTTC. Protein sequence: CASSLPQNYGYTF.

Notes on this clonotype: A far more abundant clone sits one base away, making this likely a read error. Because the CDR3 is missing its conserved closing phenylalanine or tryptophan, this is likely a read error. The chain employs TRBV7-2 and TRBJ2-5, with D tentatively TRBD2 (5 bases). Germline V lookup: CDR1 SGHTA, CDR2 FQGNSA. V was trimmed by 5 bases and J by 5 bases, leaving 12 bases between them. This CDR3 contains 13 residues. The CDR3 loop is CASSQTRVETQYL. The CDR3 region has the DNA TGTGCCAGCAGCCAAACTAGAGTCGAGACCCAGTACCTC.

The table lists this clonotype with many counts. The chain combines TRBV20-1 with TRBJ2-7; TRBD2 matches 13 bases. Trimming took 5 bases from V and 5 from J; bases not matched to a gene: 12. CDR3 size: 16 residues. From germline, CDR1 is DFQATT and CDR2 SNEGSKA (reference sequence). CDR3 in amino acids: CSAPNLLAGGPNEQYF. As DNA, the CDR3 is TGCAGTGCTCCCAACCTACTAGCGGGAGGGCCGAACGAGCAGTACTTC.

This chain joins TRBV6-1 and TRBJ1-3; D is unresolved. Germline V lookup: CDR1 MNHNS, CDR2 SASEGT. The CDR3 has 15 amino acids. Trimming removed 6 bases at V and 0 bases at J, with 12 bases between. The CDR3 DNA is TGTGCCAGCAGCCACAGTGGGAGCTCTGGAAACACCATATATTTT. Amino acids: CASSHSGSSGNTIYF.

This chain links TRBV13 with TRBJ1-2, with 7 bases identical to TRBD1. The junction had 3 bases not matched to a gene; V was cut back by 4 bases and J by 10 bases. The CDR3 covers 11 residues. Germline V gene lookup returns CDR1 PRHDT and CDR2 FYEKMQ (reference sequence). The CDR3 sequence is CASSSTGVYTF. The CDR3 nucleotides are TGTGCCAGCAGCTCCACAGGGGTCTACACCTTC.

A remark on this clonotype: Being one base from a much bigger clone, this may be a read error. V is TRBV6-2 or TRBV6-3 and J is TRBJ1-1; tentative D call: TRBD1 (5 bases). CDR3 length: 12 amino acids. Germline values: CDR1 MNHEY, CDR2 SVGEGT. The CDR3, as DNA: TGTGCCAGCAGCACGACAGACACTGAAACTTTCTTT. Protein product: CASSTTDTETFF.

This clonotype came up many times. V gene TRBV6-2 or TRBV6-3 combines with J gene TRBJ2-3, with TRBD2 matching 7 bases. This CDR3 is 19 amino acids long. V was clipped by 5 bases and J by 5 bases; unmatched bases: 22. Germline loops: CDR1 MNHEY, CDR2 SVGEGT. CDR3: CASSDYMGGGVDSLDTQYF. The CDR3 DNA follows: TGTGCCAGCAGTGACTACATGGGGGGGGGAGTGGATTCCCTAGATACGCAGTATTTT.

This clonotype appeared many times. The CDR3 loop reads CASSLGGGGDTQYF. Written as DNA, the CDR3 is TGTGCCAGCAGCTTAGGGGGGGGGGGAGATACGCAGTATTTT. The chain links TRBV7-8 to TRBJ2-3, with TRBD2 matching 7 bases. There are 14 residues in the CDR3. Germline V gene lookup returns CDR1 SGHVS and CDR2 FQNEAQ. V shed 1 base and J 5 bases; nucleotides not matched to a gene: 3.

The sample holds many counts of this clonotype. This chain joins TRBV5-8 and TRBJ1-1, with D possibly TRBD1 on 6 matching bases. CDR1 is SGHTS, CDR2 YDEGEE, per germline. The CDR3 is 18 residues long. Trimming took off 3 bases at V and 0 bases at J, with 21 bases between the two ends. This chain's CDR3 is CASSSALNWGQMNTEAFF. In nucleotides, the CDR3 is TGTGCCAGCAGCTCCGCGCTAAACTGGGGGCAGATGAACACTGAAGCTTTCTTT.

This clonotype has at least ten counts. The chain uses TRBV20-1 and TRBJ2-2; possibly TRBD2 for D (5 bases). Germline CDR1 is DFQATT and CDR2 is SNEGSKA (reference sequence). Trimming removed 3 bases from V and 3 bases from J, with 11 bases in between. The CDR3 consists of 14 residues. CDR3 sequence: CSASLAGYTGELFF. CDR3 sequence (DNA): TGCAGTGCTAGTCTAGCCGGATACACCGGGGAGCTGTTTTTT.